The clone carrying this T cell receptor beta chain was found a few times. This sample was taken from a study of technical replicates of blood from a few donors. Trimming pared 3 bases from V and 1 base from J, leaving 6 bases between. Germline CDR1 is MNHNS and CDR2 is SASEGT. The CDR3 contains 13 residues. Profiling relied on immunoSEQ multiplex PCR, and the TCRdb table lists in-frame clones only, not all of them. Among 50,000 to 65,000 clones listed, around 92% were seen once. The V gene is TRBV6-1, the J gene TRBJ1-1, with a possible D match to TRBD1 (5 bases). The receptor was isolated from a human donor in good health. Some clones in this sample may be carry-over from other donors' samples. Sequencing input: PBMCs. CDR3 coding DNA: TGTGCCAGCAGTGATCAGGGGAACACTGAAGCTTTCTTT. Translation: CASSDQGNTEAFF.